Listed below are T cell receptor beta chains from one sample, sequenced in a study of breast tumors, draining lymph nodes, adjacent tissues. TCRdb ran MiXCR on the multiplex PCR reads and lists one entry per CDR3 protein. The table lists 50,000 to 55,000 distinct CDR3 sequences, 35% to 50% of them singletons. Material: breast tumor tissue. The receptors stem from a female donor with breast cancer. Some clones in this sample may be carry-over from other donors' samples. The CDR3 runs from the conserved cysteine through the conserved F or W. Fields, in order: D gene, clone size, J gene, V gene, CDR3 protein, CDR3 DNA. A D gene is named only where the DNA matches it firmly. Clone size is not always given. Where it is, it says once, few, many or a class for expanded clones.

d_gene: .; abundance: many; j_gene: TRBJ2-4; v_gene: TRBV6-5; CDR3aa: CASAPLADVLAKNIQYF; CDR3nt: TGTGCCAGCGCACCATTAGCGGACGTACTAGCCAAAAACATTCAGTACTTC
d_gene: TRBD2; abundance: once; j_gene: TRBJ2-7; v_gene: TRBV19; CDR3aa: CASRTSGTYEQYF; CDR3nt: TGTGCCAGTAGGACTAGCGGGACCTACGAGCAGTACTTC
d_gene: TRBD1; abundance: many; j_gene: TRBJ1-4; v_gene: TRBV6-1; CDR3aa: CASSEASGQGAASEKLFF; CDR3nt: TGTGCCAGCAGTGAAGCTTCGGGACAGGGGGCCGCAAGCGAAAAACTGTTTTTT
d_gene: TRBD2; abundance: .; j_gene: TRBJ2-7; v_gene: TRBV7-3; CDR3aa: CASSLAGVGEQYF; CDR3nt: TGTGCCAGCAGCTTAGCGGGAGTTGGCGAGCAGTACTTC
d_gene: .; abundance: many; j_gene: TRBJ1-6; v_gene: TRBV14; CDR3aa: CASSQGRLNSPLHF; CDR3nt: TGTGCCAGCAGCCAAGGCAGGTTGAATTCACCCCTCCACTTT
d_gene: .; abundance: many; j_gene: TRBJ2-5; v_gene: TRBV7-8; CDR3aa: CASSLWKWVGNETQYF; CDR3nt: TGTGCCAGCAGCTTATGGAAGTGGGTAGGCAACGAGACCCAGTACTTC
d_gene: .; abundance: many; j_gene: TRBJ2-1; v_gene: TRBV6-5; CDR3aa: CASSIQGGSYNEQFF; CDR3nt: TGTGCCAGCAGTATACAGGGGGGGAGCTACAATGAGCAGTTCTTC
d_gene: TRBD1; abundance: .; j_gene: TRBJ2-7; v_gene: TRBV5-1; CDR3aa: CASSLGTGGEQYF; CDR3nt: TGCGCCAGCAGCTTGGGGACAGGGGGGGAGCAGTACTTC
d_gene: .; abundance: .; j_gene: TRBJ2-7; v_gene: TRBV20-1; CDR3aa: CGARAPGEWHEQYF; CDR3nt: TGCGGTGCTAGGGCCCCGGGGGAGTGGCACGAGCAGTACTTC
d_gene: .; abundance: many; j_gene: TRBJ2-1; v_gene: TRBV20-1; CDR3aa: CSARSRDKSYNEQFF; CDR3nt: TGCAGTGCTAGATCTCGGGATAAGTCCTACAATGAGCAGTTCTTC
d_gene: .; abundance: .; j_gene: TRBJ2-5; v_gene: TRBV7-9; CDR3aa: CASSRERSRGTQYF; CDR3nt: TGTGCCAGCAGCCGTGAAAGATCTCGAGGGACCCAGTACTTC
d_gene: .; abundance: .; j_gene: TRBJ2-5; v_gene: TRBV7-9; CDR3aa: CASSLGGIVVGTQYF; CDR3nt: TGTGCCAGCAGCTTAGGGGGGATAGTTGTGGGGACCCAGTACTTC
d_gene: TRBD2; abundance: many; j_gene: TRBJ2-7; v_gene: TRBV20-1; CDR3aa: CSARGTSGNSEQYF; CDR3nt: TGCAGTGCTAGAGGGACTAGCGGGAACTCCGAGCAGTACTTC
d_gene: .; abundance: many; j_gene: TRBJ2-7; v_gene: TRBV18; CDR3aa: CASSVGGFPYEQYF; CDR3nt: TGTGCCAGCTCGGTAGGGGGATTTCCCTACGAGCAGTACTTC
d_gene: TRBD2; abundance: .; j_gene: TRBJ2-5; v_gene: TRBV10-3; CDR3aa: CAISDGLGVKTQYF; CDR3nt: TGTGCCATCAGTGATGGACTAGGGGTAAAGACCCAGTACTTC
d_gene: .; abundance: .; j_gene: TRBJ2-7; v_gene: TRBV7-9; CDR3aa: CASSQDSSYEQYF; CDR3nt: TGTGCCAGCAGTCAAGACTCCTCCTACGAGCAGTACTTC
d_gene: .; abundance: .; j_gene: TRBJ1-1; v_gene: TRBV6-5; CDR3aa: CASSLSGEVGAFF; CDR3nt: TGTGCCAGCAGTTTATCAGGGGAAGTTGGAGCTTTCTTT
d_gene: .; abundance: many; j_gene: TRBJ2-3; v_gene: TRBV20-1; CDR3aa: CSARDSDEGSLTDTQYF; CDR3nt: TGCAGTGCTAGAGATAGCGACGAGGGCAGTCTCACAGATACGCAGTATTTT
d_gene: .; abundance: many; j_gene: TRBJ2-1; v_gene: TRBV5-1; CDR3aa: CASSLGRPGEDEQFF; CDR3nt: TGCGCCAGCAGCTTGGGACGCCCGGGTGAGGATGAGCAGTTCTTC
d_gene: TRBD2; abundance: .; j_gene: TRBJ2-1; v_gene: TRBV10-2; CDR3aa: CASSIAGGPGEQFF; CDR3nt: TGCGCCAGCAGTATAGCGGGAGGGCCAGGTGAGCAGTTCTTC
d_gene: .; abundance: .; j_gene: TRBJ2-3; v_gene: TRBV19; CDR3aa: CASSGAMGGGVADTQYF; CDR3nt: TGTGCCAGTAGTGGGGCAATGGGCGGCGGAGTGGCAGATACGCAGTATTTT
d_gene: .; abundance: once; j_gene: TRBJ1-3; v_gene: TRBV5-1; CDR3aa: CASSVGQFNEQYFGPGTIYF; CDR3nt: .
d_gene: .; abundance: medium-sized; j_gene: TRBJ2-7; v_gene: TRBV11-2; CDR3aa: CASSFAGDSLTEQYF; CDR3nt: TGTGCCAGCAGCTTTGCAGGAGACAGCCTCACCGAGCAGTACTTC
d_gene: TRBD2; abundance: medium-sized; j_gene: TRBJ2-7; v_gene: TRBV7-2; CDR3aa: CASSTPSGRGSSYEQYF; CDR3nt: TGTGCCAGCAGCACCCCCTCGGGGCGGGGGAGCTCCTACGAGCAGTACTTC
d_gene: TRBD2; abundance: many; j_gene: TRBJ2-7; v_gene: TRBV20-1; CDR3aa: CSARELAGSYEQYF; CDR3nt: TGCAGTGCTAGAGAGCTAGCGGGATCCTACGAGCAGTACTTC
d_gene: .; abundance: .; j_gene: TRBJ1-5; v_gene: TRBV7-2; CDR3aa: CASSPTGLQPQHF; CDR3nt: TGTGCCAGCAGCCCAACCGGTCTTCAGCCCCAGCATTTT
d_gene: .; abundance: .; j_gene: TRBJ1-2; v_gene: TRBV4-1; CDR3aa: CASSQVASYGYTF; CDR3nt: TGCGCCAGCAGCCAAGTAGCCAGCTATGGCTACACCTTC
d_gene: TRBD1; abundance: many; j_gene: TRBJ1-5; v_gene: TRBV5-8; CDR3aa: CASSFGAGQGVIQPQHF; CDR3nt: TGTGCCAGCAGCTTTGGGGCGGGACAGGGTGTCATACAGCCCCAGCATTTT
d_gene: .; abundance: many; j_gene: TRBJ2-1; v_gene: TRBV7-6; CDR3aa: CASSLAAERGNEQFF; CDR3nt: TGTGCCAGCAGCTTAGCAGCGGAGCGAGGTAATGAGCAGTTCTTC
d_gene: .; abundance: .; j_gene: TRBJ1-3; v_gene: TRBV11-1; CDR3aa: CASRDSLSYEQYFGGDTIYF; CDR3nt: .
d_gene: .; abundance: .; j_gene: TRBJ2-2; v_gene: TRBV12-3/TRBV12-4; CDR3aa: CASRADSIGGLFF; CDR3nt: TGTGCCAGCAGGGCCGACAGCATCGGGGGGCTGTTTTTT
d_gene: .; abundance: once; j_gene: TRBJ1-2; v_gene: TRBV7-2; CDR3aa: CAGSRAGSRGLYGYTF; CDR3nt: TGTGCCGGCAGCCGGGCGGGTTCCCGAGGATTGTATGGCTACACATTC